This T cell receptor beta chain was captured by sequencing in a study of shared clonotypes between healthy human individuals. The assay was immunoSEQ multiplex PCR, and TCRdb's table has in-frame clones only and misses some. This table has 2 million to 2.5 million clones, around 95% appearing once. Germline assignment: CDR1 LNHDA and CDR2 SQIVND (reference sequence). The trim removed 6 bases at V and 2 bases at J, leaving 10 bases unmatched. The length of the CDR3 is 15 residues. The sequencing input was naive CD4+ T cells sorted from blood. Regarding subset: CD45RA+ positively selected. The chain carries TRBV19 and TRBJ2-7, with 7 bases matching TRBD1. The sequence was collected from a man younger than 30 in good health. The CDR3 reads CASSLGTAITYEQYF. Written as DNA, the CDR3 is TGTGCCAGTAGCCTCGGGACAGCCATTACCTACGAGCAGTACTTC.